Included here is one T cell receptor (beta chain) sequence, with context. The antigen is unknown. This sample is drawn from a study of shared clonotypes between healthy human individuals. Study observations and caveats: In contrast to clonotypes shared by all four donors, non-shared clonotypes had lower generation probabilities.

The CDR3 sequence is 15 residues long. V gave up 5 bases and J gave up 2 bases; unmatched junction bases: 8. Germline CDR1 MDHEN, CDR2 SYDVKM. Genomic DNA (from each subset) was split evenly across several immunoSEQ plates. Replicate PCRs run on sorted subsets employed roughly 190 ng DNA, approximately 30,000 T cell genomes. Here immunoSEQ multiplex PCR was the method, and the copy in TCRdb shows in-frame clones only, minus some. Counted here are about 1 million clones, around 76% occurring once; the ten biggest clones make up about 1.5%. Everyone who donated was a Caucasian adult who lived in Nashville, Tennessee.

This receptor was identified in a man aged 18 to 29 in good health. This rearrangement joins TRBV28 to TRBJ2-7; TRBD1 matches at 8 bases. Material for sequencing was memory CD4+ T cells sorted from blood. This sample's subset: CD45RA-negative fraction. In nucleotides, the CDR3 is TGTGCCAGCAGTACTCCCGGGACAGGACCCTACGAGCAGTACTTC. Protein: CASSTPGTGPYEQYF.